The T cell receptor (beta chain) described here comes from a study of beta chain features in type 1 diabetes. This CDR3 is built from 14 residues. Germline-derived CDR1 and CDR2 are SGHTS and YDEGEE. V dropped 0 bases and J dropped 6; count of bases not matched to a gene: 3. This clone turned up a few times. Expressed TCRB transcripts were sequenced after all isolated RNA was converted to cDNA. Libraries were prepared by immunoSEQ multiplex PCR; TCRdb keeps only in-frame clonotypes and omits some of them. In the table there are around 310,000 clones, about 11% of which are singletons. Specimen: naive CD4+ T cells from blood. This sequence joins TRBV5-8 and TRBJ2-1; 7 positions match TRBD1. The sequence was collected from a woman aged 25 to 39 in good health. As DNA, the CDR3 is TGTGCCAGCAGCTTGGGTGCAGGGGGCAATGAGCAGTTCTTC. This translates into CASSLGAGGNEQFF.